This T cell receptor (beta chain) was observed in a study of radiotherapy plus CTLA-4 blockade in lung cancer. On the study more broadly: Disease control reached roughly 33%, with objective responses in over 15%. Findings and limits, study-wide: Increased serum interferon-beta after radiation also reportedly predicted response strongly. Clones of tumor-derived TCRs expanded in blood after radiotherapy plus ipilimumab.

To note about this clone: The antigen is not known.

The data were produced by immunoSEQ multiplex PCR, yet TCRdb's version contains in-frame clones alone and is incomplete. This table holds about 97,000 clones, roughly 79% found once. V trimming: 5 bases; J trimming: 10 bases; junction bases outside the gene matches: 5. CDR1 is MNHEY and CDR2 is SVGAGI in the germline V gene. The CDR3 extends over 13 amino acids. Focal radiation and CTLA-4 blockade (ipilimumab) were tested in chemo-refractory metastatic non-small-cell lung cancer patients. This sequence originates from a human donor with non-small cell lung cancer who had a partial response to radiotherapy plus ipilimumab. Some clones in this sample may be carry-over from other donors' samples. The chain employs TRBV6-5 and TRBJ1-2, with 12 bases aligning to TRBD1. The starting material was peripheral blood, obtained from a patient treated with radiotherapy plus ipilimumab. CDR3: CASSPGTGGIYTF. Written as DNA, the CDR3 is TGTGCCAGCAGTCCCGGGACAGGGGGCATCTACACCTTC.